This T cell receptor (beta chain) was sequenced for a study of blood T cell dynamics during melanoma immunotherapy. On the study more broadly: Metastatic melanoma patients received first-line pembrolizumab or nivolumab plus ipilimumab. Overall study results and limits: At W3, later disease-control patients showed bifurcated PBMC repertoire changes, unlike progressors.

Concerning this clone: Its antigen remains unknown.

CDR1 and CDR2 from the germline V gene are SEHNR and FQNEAQ (reference sequence). The CDR3 has 13 amino acids. V dropped 5 bases and J dropped 5 bases, with 12 bases sitting between them. Sample time point: week 3, after first cycle of checkpoint inhibitor. Blood was drawn before treatment and at week 3 after checkpoint blockade. A fixed DNA input of 350 ng was used per bulk PBMC sample. Assay used: immunoSEQ multiplex PCR; TCRdb lists only in-frame clones, some missing. The sample carries 9,900 or so clones, 80% recorded once. This chain links TRBV7-9 with TRBJ1-1, with D tentatively TRBD1 (5 bases). The sequenced sample was blood, obtained from a patient treated with checkpoint blockade. The clonotype originates from a human donor with melanoma. The CDR3 reads CASSPPQGTEAFF. The CDR3 DNA is TGTGCCAGCAGCCCCCCCCAGGGTACTGAAGCTTTCTTT.